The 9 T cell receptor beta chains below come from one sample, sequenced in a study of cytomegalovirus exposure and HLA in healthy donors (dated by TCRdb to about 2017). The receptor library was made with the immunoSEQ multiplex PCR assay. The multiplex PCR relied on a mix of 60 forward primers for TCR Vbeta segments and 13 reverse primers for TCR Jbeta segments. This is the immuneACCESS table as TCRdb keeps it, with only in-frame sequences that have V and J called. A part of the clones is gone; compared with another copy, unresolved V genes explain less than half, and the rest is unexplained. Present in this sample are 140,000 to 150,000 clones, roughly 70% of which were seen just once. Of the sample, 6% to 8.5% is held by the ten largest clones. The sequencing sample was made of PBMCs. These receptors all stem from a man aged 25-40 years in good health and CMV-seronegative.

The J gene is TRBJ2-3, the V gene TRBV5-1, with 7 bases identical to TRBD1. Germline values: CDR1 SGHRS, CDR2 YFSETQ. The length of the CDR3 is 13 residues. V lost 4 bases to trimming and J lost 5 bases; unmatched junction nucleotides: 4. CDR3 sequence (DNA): TGCGCCAGCAGCCTGACAGGGCGAGATACGCAGTATTTT. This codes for CASSLTGRDTQYF.

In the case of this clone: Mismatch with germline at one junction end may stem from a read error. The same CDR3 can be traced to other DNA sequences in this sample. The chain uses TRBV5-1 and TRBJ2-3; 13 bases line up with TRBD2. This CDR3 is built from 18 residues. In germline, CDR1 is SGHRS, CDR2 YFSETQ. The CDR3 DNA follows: TGCGCCAGCAGCTTAAGACTAGCGGGAGGTTTAATCACAGATACACAGTATTTT. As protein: CASSLRLAGGLITDTQYF.

CDR3 sequence reads: CASSLDRANTEAFF. The DNA of the CDR3 is TGTGCCAGTAGTCTGGACAGGGCGAACACTGAAGCTTTCTTT. The V call is TRBV19, the J call TRBJ1-1, with TRBD1 identical over 8 bases. Unmatched junction bases numbered 3, after V lost 5 bases and J lost 1 base. Germline CDR1 is LNHDA and CDR2 is SQIVND (reference sequence). The CDR3 has 14 residues. Supplemented by reference TRBV19 and TRBJ1-1, the full variable domain reads DGGITQSPKYLFRKEGQNVTLSCEQNLNHDAMYWYRQDPGQGLRLIYYSQIVNDFQKGDIAEGYSVSREKKESFPLTVTSAQKNPTAFYLCASSLDRANTEAFFGQGTRLTVV.

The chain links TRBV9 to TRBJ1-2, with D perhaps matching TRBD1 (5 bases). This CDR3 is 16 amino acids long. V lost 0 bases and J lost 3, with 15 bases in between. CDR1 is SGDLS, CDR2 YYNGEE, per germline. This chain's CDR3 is CASSVGRGGTHYGYTF. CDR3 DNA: TGTGCCAGCAGCGTAGGTAGGGGAGGGACCCACTATGGCTACACCTTC. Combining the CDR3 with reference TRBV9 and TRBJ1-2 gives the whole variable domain DSGVTQTPKHLITATGQRVTLRCSPRSGDLSVYWYQQSLDQGLQFLIQYYNGEERAKGNILERFSAQQFPDLHSELNLSSLELGDSALYFCASSVGRGGTHYGYTFGSGTRLTVV.

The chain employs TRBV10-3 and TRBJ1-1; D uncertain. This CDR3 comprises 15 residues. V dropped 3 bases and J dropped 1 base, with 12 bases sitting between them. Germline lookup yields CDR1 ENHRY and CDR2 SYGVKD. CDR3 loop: CAISDHPQKNTEAFF. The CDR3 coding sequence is TGTGCCATCAGTGACCACCCTCAGAAGAACACTGAAGCTTTCTTT.

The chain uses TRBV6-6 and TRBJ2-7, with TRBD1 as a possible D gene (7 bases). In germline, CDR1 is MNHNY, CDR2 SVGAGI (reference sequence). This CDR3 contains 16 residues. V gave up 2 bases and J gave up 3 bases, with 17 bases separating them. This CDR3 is CASSYPFDQGGYEQYF. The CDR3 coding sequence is TGTGCCAGCAGTTACCCCTTCGACCAGGGGGGCTACGAGCAGTACTTC.

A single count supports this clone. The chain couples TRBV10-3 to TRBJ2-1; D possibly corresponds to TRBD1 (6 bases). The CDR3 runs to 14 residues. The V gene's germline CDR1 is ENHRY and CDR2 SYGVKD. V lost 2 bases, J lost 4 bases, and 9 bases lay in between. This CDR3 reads CAISEDRYYNEQFF. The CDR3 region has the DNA TGTGCCATCAGTGAGGACAGGTATTACAATGAGCAGTTCTTC.

The CDR3 DNA is TGTGCCAGCAGCTTAGTATACCATTCTAGGGATACGCAGTATTTT. This gives the protein CASSLVYHSRDTQYF. The chain joins TRBV7-9 to TRBJ2-3; D is ambiguous. The V and J ends lost 1 base and 6 bases respectively, with 14 bases between them. The CDR3 extends over 15 amino acids. CDR1 is SEHNR, CDR2 FQNEAQ, per germline (reference sequence). Together with reference TRBV7-9 and TRBJ2-3, the CDR3 gives the full variable domain: DTGVSQNPRHKITKRGQNVTFRCDPISEHNRLYWYRQTLGQGPEFLTYFQNEAQLEKSRLLSDRFSAERPKGSFSTLEIQRTEQGDSAMYLCASSLVYHSRDTQYFGPGTRLTVL.

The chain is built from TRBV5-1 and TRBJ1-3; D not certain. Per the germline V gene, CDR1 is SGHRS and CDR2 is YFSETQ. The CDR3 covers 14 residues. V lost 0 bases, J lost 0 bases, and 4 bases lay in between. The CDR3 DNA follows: TGCGCCAGCAGCTTGGAAGCCTCTGGAAACACCATATATTTT. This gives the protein CASSLEASGNTIYF. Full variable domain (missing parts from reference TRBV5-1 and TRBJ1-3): KAGVTQTPRYLIKTRGQQVTLSCSPISGHRSVSWYQQTPGQGLQFLFEYFSETQRNKGNFPGRFSGRQFSNSRSEMNVSTLELGDSALYLCASSLEASGNTIYFGEGSWLTVV.